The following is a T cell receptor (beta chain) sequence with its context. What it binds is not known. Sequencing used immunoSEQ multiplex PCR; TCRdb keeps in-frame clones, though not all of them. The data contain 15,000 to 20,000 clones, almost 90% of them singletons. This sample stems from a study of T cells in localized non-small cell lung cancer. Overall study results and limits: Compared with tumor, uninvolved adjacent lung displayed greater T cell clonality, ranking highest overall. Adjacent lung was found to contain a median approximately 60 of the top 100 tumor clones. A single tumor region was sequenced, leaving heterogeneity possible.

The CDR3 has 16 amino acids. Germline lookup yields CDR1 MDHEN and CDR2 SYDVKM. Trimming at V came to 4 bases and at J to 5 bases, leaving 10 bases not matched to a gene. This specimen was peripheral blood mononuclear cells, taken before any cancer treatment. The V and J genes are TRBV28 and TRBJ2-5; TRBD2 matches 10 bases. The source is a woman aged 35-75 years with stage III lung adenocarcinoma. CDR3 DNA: TGTGCCAGCAGTTCCCAGACTAGCGGGCCTGGGGAGACCCAGTACTTC. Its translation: CASSSQTSGPGETQYF.